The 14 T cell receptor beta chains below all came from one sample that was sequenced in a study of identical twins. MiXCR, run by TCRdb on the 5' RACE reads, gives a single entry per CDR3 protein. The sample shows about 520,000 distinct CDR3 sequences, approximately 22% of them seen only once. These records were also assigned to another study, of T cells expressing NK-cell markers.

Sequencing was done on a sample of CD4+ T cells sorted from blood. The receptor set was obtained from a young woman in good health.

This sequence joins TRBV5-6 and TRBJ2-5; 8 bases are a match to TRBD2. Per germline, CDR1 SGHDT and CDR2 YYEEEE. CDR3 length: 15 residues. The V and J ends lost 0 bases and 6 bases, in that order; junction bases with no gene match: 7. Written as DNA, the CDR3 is TGTGCCAGCAGCTTGGCCGGGGGGGCCTTAAAGACCCAGTACTTC. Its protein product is CASSLAGGALKTQYF. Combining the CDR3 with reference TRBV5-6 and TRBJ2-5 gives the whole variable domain DAGVTQSPTHLIKTRGQQVTLRCSPKSGHDTVSWYQQALGQGPQFIFQYYEEEERQRGNFPDRFSGHQFPNYSSELNVNALLLGDSALYLCASSLAGGALKTQYFGPGTRLLVL.

Here the CDR3 DNA reads TGTGCCAGCAGCGACAGGGTACGCGAGCAGTACTTC. It specifies CASSDRVREQYF. V gene TRBV5-7 combines with J gene TRBJ2-7; 7 bases are a match to TRBD1. TRBV5-7 is flagged as an ORF with uncertain function. The CDR3 loop spans 12 amino acids. The junction had 4 bases not matched to a gene; V was cut back by 4 bases and J by 6 bases.

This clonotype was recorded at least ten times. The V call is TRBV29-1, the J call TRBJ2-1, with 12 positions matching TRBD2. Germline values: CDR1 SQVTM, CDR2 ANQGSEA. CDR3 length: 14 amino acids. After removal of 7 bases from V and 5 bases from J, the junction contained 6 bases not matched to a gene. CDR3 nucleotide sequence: TGCAGCGGGGGCTGGACTAGCGGGGACAATGAGCAGTTCTTC. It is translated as CSGGWTSGDNEQFF.

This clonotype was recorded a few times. In nucleotides, the CDR3 is TGTGCCAGCAGTGAAGCTAGCCCTTTCGAGCAGTACTTC. This encodes CASSEASPFEQYF. The V gene is TRBV6-1, the J gene TRBJ2-7; D is unresolved. The ends were cut back, 0 bases at V and 6 bases at J, with 9 bases in the middle. This CDR3 is 13 amino acids long. Germline values: CDR1 MNHNS, CDR2 SASEGT.

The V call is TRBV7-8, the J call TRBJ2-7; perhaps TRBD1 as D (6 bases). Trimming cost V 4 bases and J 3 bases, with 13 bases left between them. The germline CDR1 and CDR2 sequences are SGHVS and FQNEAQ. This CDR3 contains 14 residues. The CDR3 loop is CASSSDRLNYEQYF. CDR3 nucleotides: TGTGCCAGCAGCTCGGACAGACTAAACTACGAGCAGTACTTC.

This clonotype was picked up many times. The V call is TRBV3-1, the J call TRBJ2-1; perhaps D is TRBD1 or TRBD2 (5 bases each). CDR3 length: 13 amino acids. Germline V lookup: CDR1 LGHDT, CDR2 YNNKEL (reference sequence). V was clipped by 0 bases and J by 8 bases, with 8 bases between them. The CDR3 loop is CASSQDWGYEQFF. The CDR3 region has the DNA TGTGCCAGCAGCCAAGATTGGGGGTATGAGCAGTTCTTC.

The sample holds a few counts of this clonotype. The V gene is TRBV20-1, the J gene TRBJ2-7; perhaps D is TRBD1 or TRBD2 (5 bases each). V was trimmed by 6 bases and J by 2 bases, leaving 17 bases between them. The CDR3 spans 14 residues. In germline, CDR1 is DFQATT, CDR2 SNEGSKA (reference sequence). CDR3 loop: CSAYPGRAAYEQYF. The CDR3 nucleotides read TGCAGTGCATACCCGGGGCGCGCCGCCTACGAGCAGTACTTC.

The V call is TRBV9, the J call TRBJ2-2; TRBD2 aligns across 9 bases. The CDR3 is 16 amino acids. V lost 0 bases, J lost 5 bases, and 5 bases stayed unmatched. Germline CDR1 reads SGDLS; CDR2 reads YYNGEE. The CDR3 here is CASSVGLAGSTGELFF. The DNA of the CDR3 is TGTGCCAGCAGCGTAGGTCTAGCGGGAAGTACCGGGGAGCTGTTTTTT.

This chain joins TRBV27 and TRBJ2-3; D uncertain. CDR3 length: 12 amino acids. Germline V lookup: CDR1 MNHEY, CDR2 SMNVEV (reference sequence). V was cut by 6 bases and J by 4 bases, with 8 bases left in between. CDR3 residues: CASRERADTQYF. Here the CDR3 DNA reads TGTGCCAGCAGAGAACGAGCAGATACGCAGTATTTT.

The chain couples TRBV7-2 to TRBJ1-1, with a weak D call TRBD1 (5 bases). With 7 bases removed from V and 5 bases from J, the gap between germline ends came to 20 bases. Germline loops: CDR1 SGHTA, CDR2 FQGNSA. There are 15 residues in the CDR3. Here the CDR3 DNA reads TGTGCCAGCACCTTCAGCGGGACGGCGGGGACTGAAGCTTTCTTT. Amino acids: CASTFSGTAGTEAFF.

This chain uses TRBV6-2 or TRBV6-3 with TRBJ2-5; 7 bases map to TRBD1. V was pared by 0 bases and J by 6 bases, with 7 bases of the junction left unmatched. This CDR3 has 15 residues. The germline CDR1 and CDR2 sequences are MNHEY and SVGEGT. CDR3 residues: CASSYSRGGEKTQYF. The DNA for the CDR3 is TGTGCCAGCAGTTACTCGAGAGGGGGCGAGAAGACCCAGTACTTC.

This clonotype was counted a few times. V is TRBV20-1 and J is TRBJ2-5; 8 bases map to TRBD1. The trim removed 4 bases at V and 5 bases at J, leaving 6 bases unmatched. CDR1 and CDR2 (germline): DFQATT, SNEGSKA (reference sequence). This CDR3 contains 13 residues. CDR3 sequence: CSAIPGGRETQYF. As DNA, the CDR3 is TGCAGTGCTATCCCAGGGGGCAGGGAGACCCAGTACTTC.

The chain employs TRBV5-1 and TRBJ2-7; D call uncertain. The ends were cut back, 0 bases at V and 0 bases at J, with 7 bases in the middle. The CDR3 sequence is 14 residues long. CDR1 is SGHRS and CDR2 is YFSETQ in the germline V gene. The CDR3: CASSLAPSSYEQYF. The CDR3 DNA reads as TGCGCCAGCAGCTTGGCCCCGAGCTCCTACGAGCAGTACTTC.

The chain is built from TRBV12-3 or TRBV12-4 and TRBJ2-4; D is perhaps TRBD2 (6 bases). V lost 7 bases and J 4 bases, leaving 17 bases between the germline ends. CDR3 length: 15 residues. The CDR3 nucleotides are TGTGCCAGCACCCCTCATGCGGGATCAAAAAACATTCAGTACTTC. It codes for CASTPHAGSKNIQYF.